Described below is a single TCR beta chain sequence and its context. This clonotype is described as medium-sized (0.01 to 0.1%). Its specific antigen is unknown. The sample holds no much larger clone one base away, and base qualities are not on file. Four subsets defined by PD-1 and/or TIGIT were sorted from live CD3+CD8+TCRalphabeta+ cells on a BD FACSAria II cell sorter. Circulating CD8 T cells were sorted into four subsets by PD-1 and TIGIT expression to characterize their relevance to anti-PD-1 therapy response. For every sorted CD8 T-cell subset, sequencing covered both the TCR alpha and the TCR beta chains. Peripheral blood was drawn before the first anti-PD-1 injection and after two and four injections. PBMCs were isolated immediately by Ficoll gradient centrifugation. Until use, PBMCs were stored frozen in liquid nitrogen in RPMI containing about 20% FCS and 10% DMSO. Thawed PBMCs were stained with a viability dye and antibodies against CD3, CD8alpha, TCRalphabeta, PD-1 and TIGIT. The RNeasy Kit was used to extract total RNA, and all samples came in with a RIN above 7.

For sequencing, a NextSeq 500 was employed. TCR libraries were prepared from around 15 ng of total RNA with the QIAseq Immune Repertoire RNA Library Kit, Human TCR Panel. Sequencing of the TCR libraries was done on an Illumina NextSeq with a Mid Output V2 kit and asymmetric 261x41 paired-end reads. Every TCR library was diluted to 4 nM, then pooled, denatured and loaded at 0.8 to 1 pM. From the authors' description of their analysis: TCR FASTQ files were processed in the QIAGEN GeneGlobe Data Analysis Center, and downstream analysis was performed in R 3.5.2. Clonality was computed as one minus Shannon entropy normalized by the log of the number of unique productive sequences. For each subset, Fisher exact tests at 5% FDR were used to find TRA or TRB clonotypes whose abundance differed between baseline and M1. Clonotypes with differential abundance were put into four groups: emerging, expanding, contracting or non-expanding/contracting. Morisita's overlap index was used to measure how much repertoires overlapped between patients. TCRdb passed the public sequencing reads through fastp at Q25 and MiXCR, retaining productive beta sequences. Records with the same CDR3 protein are collapsed into one entry carrying the most frequent genes and DNA. TCRdb, not the original authors, processed these V and J calls. In this sample the table shows approximately 800 distinct CDR3 sequences, about 9.9% of which occur a single time. The ten top clones hold roughly three fifths of the sample.

Its CDR3 holds 18 amino acids, cysteine through phenylalanine. Just the 54-base CDR3 DNA is kept, in frame starting at base 1. Unmatched junction bases come to 15, with V trimmed by 0 bases and J by 7 bases. CDR1 and CDR2, per the germline V gene, are SGHTA and FQGNSA. These data originate in a study of circulating CD8 cells and anti-PD-1 response in melanoma (dated by TCRdb to 2020 to 2021). Regarding the research as a whole: Nivolumab was administered to patients intravenously at 3 mg/kg every 2 weeks. Responders were defined as patients showing complete or partial responses, and non-responders as patients showing stable or progressive disease (RECIST v1.1). The melanoma cohort included approximately 13 patients, of whom seven received anti-PD-1 as first-line therapy and six had previously received targeted therapy or immunotherapy. On on-treatment samples, PD-1 was detected using a biotinylated anti-human IgG4 antibody. A total of about 11 melanoma patients were included in the TCR repertoire analysis, 4 of them responders and 7 non-responders. General study outcomes and caveats: Because of limited material, replicates were generally not included when the experiments were performed. The authors pointed out that the cohort included both treatment-naive and previously treated patients, and that this mix could influence the results. Only baseline and M1 samples from a small cohort with few responders were used in the published TCR repertoire comparisons. The highest diversity was observed in the DNEG repertoire, similar and higher clonality was shown by the PD-1 and DPOS repertoires, and the lowest diversity was found in the TIGIT repertoires. Repertoires were largely private between subsets, with under 8% of TRB clonotypes shared at M1; sharing was highest between DPOS and TIGIT. Since no tumor material could be accessed, the researchers instead assessed tumor reactivity using peptide assays on expanded sorted subsets.

This receptor was obtained from a human donor with melanoma. The sequencing here drew on CD8+ T cells from PBMCs, taken at baseline or after one month of anti-PD-1 therapy (not recorded which). The V and J segments used are TRBV7-2 and TRBJ2-1; TRBD2 aligns with 7 central bases. The DNA reads TGTGCCAGCAGCTTAGCGCATGGGCCGGGGGGATTACAAAATGAGCAGTTCTTC. This translates into CASSLAHGPGGLQNEQFF.